This T cell receptor beta chain was found in a study of blood T cell repertoires in COVID-19. Study at large: PBMCs, B-cell-depleted T cells, or T cells provided the cDNA or gDNA that made up the material.

The CDR3 has 15 amino acids. V gave up 7 bases and J gave up 5 bases; unmatched junction bases: 5. The germline V gene encodes CDR1 SNHLY and CDR2 FYNNEI. As originally analysed: Scientists estimated how many nucleated cells there were by amplifying reference gene primers. Some clones are missing from TCRdb's copy, which holds only in-frame ones; the method was immunoSEQ multiplex PCR. The V and J calls and clone size were taken over from that table, and D and trimming were inferred from the DNA. The sample lists 100,000 to 130,000 clones; around 88% were seen once. The sample comprised peripheral blood. The V and J genes are TRBV2 and TRBJ1-6, with 10 bases fitting TRBD1. This clonotype was obtained from a man aged 50-60 years with active or convalescent COVID-19. In DNA form, the CDR3 reads TGTGCCAGCATCCGGGACAGGGGCCATAATTCACCCCTCCACTTT. Its translation: CASIRDRGHNSPLHF.